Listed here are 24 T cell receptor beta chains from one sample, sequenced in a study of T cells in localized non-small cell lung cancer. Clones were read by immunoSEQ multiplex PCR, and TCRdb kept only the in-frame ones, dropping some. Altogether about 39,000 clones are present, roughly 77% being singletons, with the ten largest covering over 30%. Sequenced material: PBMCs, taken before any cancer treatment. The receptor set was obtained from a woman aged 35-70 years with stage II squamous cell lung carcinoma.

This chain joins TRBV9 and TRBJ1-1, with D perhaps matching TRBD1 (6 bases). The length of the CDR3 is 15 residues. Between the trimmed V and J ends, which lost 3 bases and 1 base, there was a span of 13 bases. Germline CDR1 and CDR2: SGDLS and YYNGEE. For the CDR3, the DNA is TGTGCCAGCAGCGGACAGGCCAATACGAACACTGAAGCTTTCTTT. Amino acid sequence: CASSGQANTNTEAFF.

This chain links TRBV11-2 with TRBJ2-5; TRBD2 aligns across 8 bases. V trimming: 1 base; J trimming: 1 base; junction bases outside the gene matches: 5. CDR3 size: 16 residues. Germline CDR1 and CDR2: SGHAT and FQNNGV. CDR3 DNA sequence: TGTGCCAGCAGCTTAGGGACTAGCTTGGCCCAAGAGACCCAGTACTTC. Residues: CASSLGTSLAQETQYF.

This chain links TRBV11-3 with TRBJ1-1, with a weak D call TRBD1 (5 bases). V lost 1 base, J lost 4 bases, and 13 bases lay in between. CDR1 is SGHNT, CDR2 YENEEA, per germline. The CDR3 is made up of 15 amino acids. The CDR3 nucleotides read TGTGCCAGCAGCTTAGGAAGGGGAGTATCCACTGAAGCTTTCTTT. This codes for CASSLGRGVSTEAFF.

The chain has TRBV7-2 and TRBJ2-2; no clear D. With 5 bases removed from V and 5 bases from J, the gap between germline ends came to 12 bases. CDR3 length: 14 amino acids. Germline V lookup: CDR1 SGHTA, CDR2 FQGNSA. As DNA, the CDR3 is TGTGCCAGCAGCCCCAATGGGATTACCGGGGAGCTGTTTTTT. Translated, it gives CASSPNGITGELFF.

The CDR3 nucleotides are TGTGCCAGCAGCCCCACCGGGAATCAAGAGACCCAGTACTTC. Residues: CASSPTGNQETQYF. The chain combines TRBV5-4 with TRBJ2-5, with D perhaps matching TRBD2 (5 bases). The CDR3 length is 14 residues. V lost 4 bases and J lost 2, with 12 bases in between. Germline assignment: CDR1 SGHNT and CDR2 YYREEE (reference sequence).

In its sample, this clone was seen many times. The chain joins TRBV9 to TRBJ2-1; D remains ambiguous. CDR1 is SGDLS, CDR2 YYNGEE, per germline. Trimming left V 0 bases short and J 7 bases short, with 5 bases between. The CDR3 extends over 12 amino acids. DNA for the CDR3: TGTGCCAGCAGCGTAGACGGGAATGAGCAGTTCTTC. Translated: CASSVDGNEQFF.

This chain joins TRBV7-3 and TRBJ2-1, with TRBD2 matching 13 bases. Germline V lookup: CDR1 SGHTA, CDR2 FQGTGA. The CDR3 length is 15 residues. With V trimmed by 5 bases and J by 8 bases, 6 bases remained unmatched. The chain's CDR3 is CASSRGLAGVDEQFF. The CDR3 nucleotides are TGTGCCAGCAGCCGCGGACTAGCGGGAGTGGATGAGCAGTTCTTC.

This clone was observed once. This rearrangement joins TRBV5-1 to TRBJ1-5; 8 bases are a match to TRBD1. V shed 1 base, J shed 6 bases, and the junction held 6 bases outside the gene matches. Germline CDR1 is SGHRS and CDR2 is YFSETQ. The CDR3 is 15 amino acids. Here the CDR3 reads CASSLQGAEGQPQHF. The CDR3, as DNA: TGCGCCAGCAGCTTGCAGGGGGCAGAAGGTCAGCCCCAGCATTTT.

CDR3 bases: TGTGCCAGCTCATCAGCCGGGACTACCAGCTCCTACGAGCAGTACTTC. This gives the protein CASSSAGTTSSYEQYF. The chain couples TRBV18 to TRBJ2-7; TRBD2 aligns across 7 bases. The CDR3 is 16 amino acids. V lost 5 bases to trimming and J lost 0 bases; unmatched junction nucleotides: 10. CDR1 is KGHSH and CDR2 is LQKENI in the germline V gene.

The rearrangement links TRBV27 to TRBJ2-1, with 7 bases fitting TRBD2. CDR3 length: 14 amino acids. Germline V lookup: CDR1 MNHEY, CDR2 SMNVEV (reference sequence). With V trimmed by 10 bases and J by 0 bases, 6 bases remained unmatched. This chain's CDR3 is CATSAGLSYNEQFF. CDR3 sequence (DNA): TGTGCCACTTCAGCGGGGCTCTCCTACAATGAGCAGTTCTTC.

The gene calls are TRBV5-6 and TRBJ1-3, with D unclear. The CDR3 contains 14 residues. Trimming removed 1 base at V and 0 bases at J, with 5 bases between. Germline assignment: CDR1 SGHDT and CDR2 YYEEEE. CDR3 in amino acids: CASSLRNSGNTIYF. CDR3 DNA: TGTGCCAGCAGCTTGAGAAACTCTGGAAACACCATATATTTT.

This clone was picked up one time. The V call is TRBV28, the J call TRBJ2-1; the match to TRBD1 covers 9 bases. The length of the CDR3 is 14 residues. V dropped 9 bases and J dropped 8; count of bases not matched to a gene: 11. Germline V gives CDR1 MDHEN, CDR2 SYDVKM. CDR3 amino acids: CASRGGTGSDEQFF. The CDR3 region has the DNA TGTGCCAGTAGGGGGGGGACAGGGTCGGATGAGCAGTTCTTC. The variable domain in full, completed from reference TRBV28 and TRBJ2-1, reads DVKVTQSSRYLVKRTGEKVFLECVQDMDHENMFWYRQDPGLGLRLIYFSYDVKMKEKGDIPEGYSVSREKKERFSLILESASTNQTSMYLCASRGGTGSDEQFFGPGTRLTVL.

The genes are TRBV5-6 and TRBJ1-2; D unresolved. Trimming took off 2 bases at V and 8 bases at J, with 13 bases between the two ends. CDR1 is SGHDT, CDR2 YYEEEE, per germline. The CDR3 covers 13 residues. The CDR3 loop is CASSFTDLGGYTF. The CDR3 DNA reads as TGTGCCAGCAGCTTTACAGACCTGGGAGGCTACACCTTC. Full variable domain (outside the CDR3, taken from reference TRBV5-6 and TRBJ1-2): DAGVTQSPTHLIKTRGQQVTLRCSPKSGHDTVSWYQQALGQGPQFIFQYYEEEERQRGNFPDRFSGHQFPNYSSELNVNALLLGDSALYLCASSFTDLGGYTFGSGTRLTVV.

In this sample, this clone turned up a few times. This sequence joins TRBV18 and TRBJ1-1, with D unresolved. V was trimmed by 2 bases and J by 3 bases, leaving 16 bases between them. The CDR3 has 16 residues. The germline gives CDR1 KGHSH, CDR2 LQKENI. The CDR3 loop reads CASSPSPQSGHTEAFF. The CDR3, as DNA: TGTGCCAGCTCACCATCCCCACAGAGCGGGCACACTGAAGCTTTCTTT.

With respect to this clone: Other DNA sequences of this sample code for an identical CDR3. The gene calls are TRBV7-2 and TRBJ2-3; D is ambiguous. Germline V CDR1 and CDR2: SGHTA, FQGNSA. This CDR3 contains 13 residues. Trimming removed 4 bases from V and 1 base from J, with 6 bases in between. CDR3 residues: CASSSGGTDTQYF. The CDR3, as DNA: TGTGCCAGCAGCTCCGGCGGCACAGATACGCAGTATTTT.

The CDR3 nucleotides are TGCGCCAGCAGCTGGAAGTACTCTGGGGCCAACGTCCTGACTTTC. It is translated as CASSWKYSGANVLTF. The chain combines TRBV4-3 with TRBJ2-6; D ambiguous. The CDR3 length is 15 residues. Germline V gene lookup returns CDR1 LGHNA and CDR2 YSLEER. V lost 5 bases and J 0 bases, leaving 8 bases between the germline ends.

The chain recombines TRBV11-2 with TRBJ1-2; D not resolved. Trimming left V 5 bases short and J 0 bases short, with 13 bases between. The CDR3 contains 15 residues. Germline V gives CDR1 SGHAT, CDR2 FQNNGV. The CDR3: CASSLRTHSNYGYTF. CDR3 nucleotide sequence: TGTGCCAGCAGCCTGCGGACCCACTCTAACTATGGCTACACCTTC.

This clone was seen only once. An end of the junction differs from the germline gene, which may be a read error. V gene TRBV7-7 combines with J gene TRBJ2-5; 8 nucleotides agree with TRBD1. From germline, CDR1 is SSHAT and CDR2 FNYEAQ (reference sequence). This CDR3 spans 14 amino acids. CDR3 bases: TGTGCTAGCAGCCCTACAGGGGGAGAGGAGACCCAGTACTTC. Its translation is CASSPTGGEETQYF.

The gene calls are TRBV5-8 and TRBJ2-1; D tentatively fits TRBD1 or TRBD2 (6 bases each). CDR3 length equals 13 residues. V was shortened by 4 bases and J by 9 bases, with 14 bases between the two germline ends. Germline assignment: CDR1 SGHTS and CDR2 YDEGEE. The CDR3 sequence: CASSLGGHPEQFF. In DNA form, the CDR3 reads TGTGCCAGCAGCCTTGGGGGGCATCCTGAGCAGTTCTTC.

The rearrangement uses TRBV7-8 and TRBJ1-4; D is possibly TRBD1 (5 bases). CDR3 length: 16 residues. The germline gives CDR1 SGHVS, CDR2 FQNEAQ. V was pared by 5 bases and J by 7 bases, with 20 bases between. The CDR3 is CASSRGTAFLPEKLFF. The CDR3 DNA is TGTGCCAGCAGCCGAGGGACTGCCTTCTTGCCTGAAAAACTGTTTTTT.

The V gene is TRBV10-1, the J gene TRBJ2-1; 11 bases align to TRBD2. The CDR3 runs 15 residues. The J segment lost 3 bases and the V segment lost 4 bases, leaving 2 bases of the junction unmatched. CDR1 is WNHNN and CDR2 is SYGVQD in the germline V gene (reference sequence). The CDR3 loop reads CASSATSGGYNEQFF. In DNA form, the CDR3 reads TGCGCCAGCAGTGCAACTAGCGGGGGCTACAATGAGCAGTTCTTC.

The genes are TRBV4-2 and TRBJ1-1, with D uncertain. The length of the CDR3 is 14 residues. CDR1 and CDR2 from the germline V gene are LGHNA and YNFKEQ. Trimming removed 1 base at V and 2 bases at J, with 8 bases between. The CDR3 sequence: CASSQVTGNTEAFF. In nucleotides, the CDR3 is TGTGCCAGCAGCCAAGTCACGGGTAACACTGAAGCTTTCTTT.

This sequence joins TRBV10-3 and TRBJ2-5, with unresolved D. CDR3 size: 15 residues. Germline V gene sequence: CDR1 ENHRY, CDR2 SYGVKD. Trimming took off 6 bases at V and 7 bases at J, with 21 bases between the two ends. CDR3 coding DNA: TGTGCCATCAGCGAAAAAGGGATCTCTGGCGGGACCCAGTACTTC. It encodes CAISEKGISGGTQYF.

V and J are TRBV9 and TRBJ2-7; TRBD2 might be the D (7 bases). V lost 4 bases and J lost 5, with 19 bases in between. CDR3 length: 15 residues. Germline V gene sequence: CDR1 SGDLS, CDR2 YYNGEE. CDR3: CASSPELGGGNEQYF. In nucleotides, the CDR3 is TGTGCCAGCAGCCCCGAGTTAGGGGGAGGGAACGAGCAGTACTTC. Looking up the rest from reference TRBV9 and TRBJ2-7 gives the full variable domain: DSGVTQTPKHLITATGQRVTLRCSPRSGDLSVYWYQQSLDQGLQFLIQYYNGEERAKGNILERFSAQQFPDLHSELNLSSLELGDSALYFCASSPELGGGNEQYFGPGTRLTVT.